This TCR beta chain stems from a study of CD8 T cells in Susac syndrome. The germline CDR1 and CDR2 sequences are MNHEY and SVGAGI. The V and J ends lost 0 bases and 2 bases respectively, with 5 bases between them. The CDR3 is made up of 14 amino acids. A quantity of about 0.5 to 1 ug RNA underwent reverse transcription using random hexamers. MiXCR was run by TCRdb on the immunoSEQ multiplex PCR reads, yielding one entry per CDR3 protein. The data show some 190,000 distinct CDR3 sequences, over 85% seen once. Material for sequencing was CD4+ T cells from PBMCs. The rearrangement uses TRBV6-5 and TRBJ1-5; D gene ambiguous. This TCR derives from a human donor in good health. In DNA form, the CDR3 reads TGTGCCAGCAGTTACTCTCGCGGCAATCAGCCCCAGCATTTT. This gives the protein CASSYSRGNQPQHF.